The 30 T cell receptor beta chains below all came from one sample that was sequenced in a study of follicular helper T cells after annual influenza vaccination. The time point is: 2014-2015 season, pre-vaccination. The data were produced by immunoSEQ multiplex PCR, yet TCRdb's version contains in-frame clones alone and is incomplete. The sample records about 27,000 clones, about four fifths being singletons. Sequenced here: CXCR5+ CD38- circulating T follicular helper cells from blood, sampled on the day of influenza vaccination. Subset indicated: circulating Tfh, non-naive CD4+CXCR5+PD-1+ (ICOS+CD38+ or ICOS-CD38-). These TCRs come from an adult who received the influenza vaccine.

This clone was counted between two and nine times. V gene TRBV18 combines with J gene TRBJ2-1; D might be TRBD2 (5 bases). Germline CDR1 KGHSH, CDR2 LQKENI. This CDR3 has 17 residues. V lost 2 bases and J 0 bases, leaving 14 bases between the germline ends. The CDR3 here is CASSPTARGSSYNEQFF. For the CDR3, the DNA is TGTGCCAGCTCACCAACGGCCCGAGGGAGCTCCTACAATGAGCAGTTCTTC.

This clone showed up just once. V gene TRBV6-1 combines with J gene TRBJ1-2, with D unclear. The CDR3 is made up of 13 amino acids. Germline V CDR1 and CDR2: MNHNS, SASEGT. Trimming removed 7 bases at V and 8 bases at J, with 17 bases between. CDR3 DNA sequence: TGTGCCAGCACACCATCGGGGAATGGCGGCTACACCTTC. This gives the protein CASTPSGNGGYTF.

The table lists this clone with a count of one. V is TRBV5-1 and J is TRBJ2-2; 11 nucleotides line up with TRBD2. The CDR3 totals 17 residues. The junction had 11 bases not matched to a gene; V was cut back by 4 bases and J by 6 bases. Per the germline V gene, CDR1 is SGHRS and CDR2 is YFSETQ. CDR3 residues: CASSPGTSGTGAGELFF. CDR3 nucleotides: TGCGCCAGCAGCCCAGGGACTAGCGGTACAGGGGCCGGGGAGCTGTTTTTT.

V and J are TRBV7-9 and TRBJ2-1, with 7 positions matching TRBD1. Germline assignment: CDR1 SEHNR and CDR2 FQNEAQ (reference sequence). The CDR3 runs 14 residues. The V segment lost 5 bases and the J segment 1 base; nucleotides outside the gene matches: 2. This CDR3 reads CASSLQGSYNEQFF. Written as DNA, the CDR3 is TGTGCCAGCAGCCTACAGGGGTCCTACAATGAGCAGTTCTTC.

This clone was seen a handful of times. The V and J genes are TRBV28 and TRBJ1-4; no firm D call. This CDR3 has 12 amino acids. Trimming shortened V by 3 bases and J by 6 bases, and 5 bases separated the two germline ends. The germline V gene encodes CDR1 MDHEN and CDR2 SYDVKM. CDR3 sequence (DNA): TGTGCCAGCAGTTTCTATTATGAAAAACTGTTTTTT. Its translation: CASSFYYEKLFF.

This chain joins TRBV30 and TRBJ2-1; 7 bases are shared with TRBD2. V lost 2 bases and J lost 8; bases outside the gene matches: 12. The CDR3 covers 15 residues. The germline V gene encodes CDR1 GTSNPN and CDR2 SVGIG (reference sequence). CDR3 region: CAWSTGTTTNDEQFF. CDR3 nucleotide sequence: TGTGCCTGGAGTACTGGGACTACCACTAACGATGAGCAGTTCTTC.

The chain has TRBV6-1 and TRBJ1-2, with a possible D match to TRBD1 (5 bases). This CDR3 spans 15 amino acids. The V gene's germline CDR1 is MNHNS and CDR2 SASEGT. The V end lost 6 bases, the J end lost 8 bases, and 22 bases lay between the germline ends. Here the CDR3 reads CASRVIGGGAGGYTF. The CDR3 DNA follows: TGTGCCAGCAGAGTAATCGGGGGGGGAGCAGGCGGCTACACCTTC.

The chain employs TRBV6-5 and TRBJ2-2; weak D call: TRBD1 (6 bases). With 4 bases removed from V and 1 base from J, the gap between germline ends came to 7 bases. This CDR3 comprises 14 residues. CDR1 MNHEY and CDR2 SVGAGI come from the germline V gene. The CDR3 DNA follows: TGTGCCAGCAGTTTGGACAGGAACACCGGGGAGCTGTTTTTT. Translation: CASSLDRNTGELFF.

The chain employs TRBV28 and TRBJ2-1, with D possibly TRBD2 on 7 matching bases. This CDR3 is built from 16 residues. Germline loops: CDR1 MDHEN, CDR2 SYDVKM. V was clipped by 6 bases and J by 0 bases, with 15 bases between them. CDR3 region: CASRPEGGSSYNEQFF. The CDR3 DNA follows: TGTGCCAGCAGACCCGAGGGGGGGAGCTCCTACAATGAGCAGTTCTTC.

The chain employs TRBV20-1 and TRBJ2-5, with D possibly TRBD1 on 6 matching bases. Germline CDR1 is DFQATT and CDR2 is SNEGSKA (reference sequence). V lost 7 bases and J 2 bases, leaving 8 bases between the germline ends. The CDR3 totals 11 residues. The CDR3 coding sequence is TGCAGTGGGGACACGCAAGAGACCCAGTACTTC. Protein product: CSGDTQETQYF.

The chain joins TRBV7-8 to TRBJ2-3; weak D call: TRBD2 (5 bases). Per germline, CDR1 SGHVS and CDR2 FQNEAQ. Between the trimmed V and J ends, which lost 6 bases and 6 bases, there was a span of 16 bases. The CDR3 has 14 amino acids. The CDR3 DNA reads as TGTGCCAGCAGTATCGACAAGGGAGTGGATACGCAGTATTTT. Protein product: CASSIDKGVDTQYF.

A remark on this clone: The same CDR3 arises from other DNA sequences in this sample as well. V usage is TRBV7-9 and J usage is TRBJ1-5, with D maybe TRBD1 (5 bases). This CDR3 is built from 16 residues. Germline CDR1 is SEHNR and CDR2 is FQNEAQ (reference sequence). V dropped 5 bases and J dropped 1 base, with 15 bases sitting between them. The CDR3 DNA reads TGTGCCAGCAGCCCTGGGGGAGGAAGAAGCAATCAGCCCCAGCATTTT. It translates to CASSPGGGRSNQPQHF.

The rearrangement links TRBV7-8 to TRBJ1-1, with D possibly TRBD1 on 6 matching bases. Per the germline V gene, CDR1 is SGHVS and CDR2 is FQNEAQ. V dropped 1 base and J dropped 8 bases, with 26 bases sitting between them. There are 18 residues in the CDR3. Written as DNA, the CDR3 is TGTGCCAGCAGCTTAGAGTCTGGGGGCAGGGGTCTTTTATTGGAAGCTTTCTTT. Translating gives CASSLESGGRGLLLEAFF.

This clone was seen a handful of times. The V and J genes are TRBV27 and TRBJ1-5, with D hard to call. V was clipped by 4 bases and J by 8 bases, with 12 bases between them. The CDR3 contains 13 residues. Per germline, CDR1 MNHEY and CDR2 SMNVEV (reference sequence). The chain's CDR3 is CASSSRSREPQHF. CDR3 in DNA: TGTGCCAGCAGTTCCCGCTCGAGGGAGCCCCAGCATTTT.

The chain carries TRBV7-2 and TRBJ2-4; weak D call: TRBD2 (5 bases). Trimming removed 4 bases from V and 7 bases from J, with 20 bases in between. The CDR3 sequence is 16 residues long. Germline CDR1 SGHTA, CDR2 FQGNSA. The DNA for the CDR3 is TGTGCCAGCAGCTCCTACCTTGGACCCCGAGGGAACATTCAGTACTTC. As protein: CASSSYLGPRGNIQYF.

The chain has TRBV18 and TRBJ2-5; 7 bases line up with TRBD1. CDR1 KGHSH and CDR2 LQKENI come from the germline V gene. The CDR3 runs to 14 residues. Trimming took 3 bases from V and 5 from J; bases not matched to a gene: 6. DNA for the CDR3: TGTGCCAGCTCACCCTTAGGGGGCGCTGAGACCCAGTACTTC. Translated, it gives CASSPLGGAETQYF.

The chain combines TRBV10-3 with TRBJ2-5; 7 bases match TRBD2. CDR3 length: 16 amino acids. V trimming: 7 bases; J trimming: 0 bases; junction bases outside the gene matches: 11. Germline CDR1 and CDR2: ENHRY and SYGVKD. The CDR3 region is CAIKSSSGRDQETQYF. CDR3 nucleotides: TGTGCCATCAAATCTTCTAGCGGACGAGACCAAGAGACCCAGTACTTC.

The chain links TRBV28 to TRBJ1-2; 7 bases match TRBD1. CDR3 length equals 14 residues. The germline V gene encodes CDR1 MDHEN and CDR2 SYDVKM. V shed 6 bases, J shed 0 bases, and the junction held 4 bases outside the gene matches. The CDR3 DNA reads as TGTGCCAGCAGCCCGGGACAGACTAACTATGGCTACACCTTC. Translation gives CASSPGQTNYGYTF.

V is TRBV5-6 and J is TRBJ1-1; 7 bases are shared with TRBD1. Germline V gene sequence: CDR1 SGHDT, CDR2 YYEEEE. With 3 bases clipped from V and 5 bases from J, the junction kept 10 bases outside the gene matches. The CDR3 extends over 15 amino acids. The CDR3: CASSWLDRDGTEAFF. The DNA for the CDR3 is TGTGCCAGCAGCTGGTTAGACAGGGATGGGACTGAAGCTTTCTTT.

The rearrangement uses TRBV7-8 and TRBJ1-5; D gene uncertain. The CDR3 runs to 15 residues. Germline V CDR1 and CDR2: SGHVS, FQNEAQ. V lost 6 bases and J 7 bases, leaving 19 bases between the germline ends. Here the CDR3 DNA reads TGTGCCAGCAGACCCCAGGCAGGCAGAGGGCAGCCCCAGCATTTT. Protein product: CASRPQAGRGQPQHF.

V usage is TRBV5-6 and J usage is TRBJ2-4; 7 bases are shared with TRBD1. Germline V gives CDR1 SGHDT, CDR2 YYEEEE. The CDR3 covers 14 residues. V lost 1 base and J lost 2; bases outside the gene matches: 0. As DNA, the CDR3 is TGTGCCAGCAGCTTGAGGGGGCCCAAAAACATTCAGTACTTC. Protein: CASSLRGPKNIQYF. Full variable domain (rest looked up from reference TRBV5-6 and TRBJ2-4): DAGVTQSPTHLIKTRGQQVTLRCSPKSGHDTVSWYQQALGQGPQFIFQYYEEEERQRGNFPDRFSGHQFPNYSSELNVNALLLGDSALYLCASSLRGPKNIQYFGAGTRLSVL.

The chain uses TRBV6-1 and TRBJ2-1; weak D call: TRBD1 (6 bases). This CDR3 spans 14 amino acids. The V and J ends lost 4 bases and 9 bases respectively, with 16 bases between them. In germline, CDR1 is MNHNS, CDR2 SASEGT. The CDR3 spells CASSAFTGGGEQFF. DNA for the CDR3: TGTGCCAGCAGTGCGTTTACTGGGGGCGGTGAGCAGTTCTTC.

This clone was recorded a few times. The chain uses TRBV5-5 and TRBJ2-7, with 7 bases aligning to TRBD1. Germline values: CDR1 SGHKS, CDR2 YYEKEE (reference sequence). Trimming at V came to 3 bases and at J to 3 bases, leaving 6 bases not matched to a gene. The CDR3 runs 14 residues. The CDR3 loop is CASSSGQLGYEQYF. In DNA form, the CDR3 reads TGTGCCAGCAGCTCGGGACAGCTGGGCTACGAGCAGTACTTC.

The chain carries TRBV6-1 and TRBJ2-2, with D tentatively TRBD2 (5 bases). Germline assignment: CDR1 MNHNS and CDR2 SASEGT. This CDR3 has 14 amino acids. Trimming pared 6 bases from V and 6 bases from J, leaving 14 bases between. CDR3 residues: CASSWAGGPGELFF. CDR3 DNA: TGTGCCAGCAGCTGGGCGGGCGGCCCCGGGGAGCTGTTTTTT.

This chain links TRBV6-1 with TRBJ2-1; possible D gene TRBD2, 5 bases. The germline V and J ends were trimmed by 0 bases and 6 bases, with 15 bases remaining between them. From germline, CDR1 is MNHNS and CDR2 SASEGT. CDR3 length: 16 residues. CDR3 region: CASSEADSPFGNEQFF. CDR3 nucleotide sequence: TGTGCCAGCAGTGAAGCGGACTCCCCCTTCGGCAATGAGCAGTTCTTC.

CDR3 nucleotides: TGTGCCAGCAGGGGGACAGGGGGGAATCAGCCCCAGCATTTT. This sequence encodes CASRGTGGNQPQHF. The V call is TRBV2, the J call TRBJ1-5; 11 bases map to TRBD1. This CDR3 is built from 14 residues. Trimming at V came to 6 bases and at J to 4 bases, leaving 2 bases not matched to a gene. Germline CDR1 reads SNHLY; CDR2 reads FYNNEI.

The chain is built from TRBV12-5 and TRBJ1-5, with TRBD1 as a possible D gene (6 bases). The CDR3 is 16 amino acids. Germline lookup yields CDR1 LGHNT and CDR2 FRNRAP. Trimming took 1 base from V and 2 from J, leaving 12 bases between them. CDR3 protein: CASGLDRDGGNQPQHF. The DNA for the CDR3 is TGTGCTAGTGGTTTGGACAGGGACGGAGGCAATCAGCCCCAGCATTTT.

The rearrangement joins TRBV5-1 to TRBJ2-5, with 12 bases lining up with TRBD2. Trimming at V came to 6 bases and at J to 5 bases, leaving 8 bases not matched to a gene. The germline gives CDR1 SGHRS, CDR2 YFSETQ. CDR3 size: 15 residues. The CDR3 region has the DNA TGCGCCAGCACGCCTAGCGGGGGGGCCCTGGAGACCCAGTACTTC. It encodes CASTPSGGALETQYF.

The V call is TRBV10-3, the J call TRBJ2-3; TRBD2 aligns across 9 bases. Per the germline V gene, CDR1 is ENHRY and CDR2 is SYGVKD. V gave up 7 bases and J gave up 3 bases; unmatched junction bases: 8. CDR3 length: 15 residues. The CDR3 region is CAIKRERGETDTQYF. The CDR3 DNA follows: TGTGCCATCAAAAGGGAGCGGGGGGAGACAGATACGCAGTATTTT.

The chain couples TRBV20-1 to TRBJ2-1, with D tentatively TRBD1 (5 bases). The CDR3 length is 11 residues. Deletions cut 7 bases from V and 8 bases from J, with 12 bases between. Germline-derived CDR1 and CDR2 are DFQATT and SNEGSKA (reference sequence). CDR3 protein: CSGHQGDEQFF. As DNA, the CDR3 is TGCAGTGGCCACCAAGGGGATGAGCAGTTCTTC.